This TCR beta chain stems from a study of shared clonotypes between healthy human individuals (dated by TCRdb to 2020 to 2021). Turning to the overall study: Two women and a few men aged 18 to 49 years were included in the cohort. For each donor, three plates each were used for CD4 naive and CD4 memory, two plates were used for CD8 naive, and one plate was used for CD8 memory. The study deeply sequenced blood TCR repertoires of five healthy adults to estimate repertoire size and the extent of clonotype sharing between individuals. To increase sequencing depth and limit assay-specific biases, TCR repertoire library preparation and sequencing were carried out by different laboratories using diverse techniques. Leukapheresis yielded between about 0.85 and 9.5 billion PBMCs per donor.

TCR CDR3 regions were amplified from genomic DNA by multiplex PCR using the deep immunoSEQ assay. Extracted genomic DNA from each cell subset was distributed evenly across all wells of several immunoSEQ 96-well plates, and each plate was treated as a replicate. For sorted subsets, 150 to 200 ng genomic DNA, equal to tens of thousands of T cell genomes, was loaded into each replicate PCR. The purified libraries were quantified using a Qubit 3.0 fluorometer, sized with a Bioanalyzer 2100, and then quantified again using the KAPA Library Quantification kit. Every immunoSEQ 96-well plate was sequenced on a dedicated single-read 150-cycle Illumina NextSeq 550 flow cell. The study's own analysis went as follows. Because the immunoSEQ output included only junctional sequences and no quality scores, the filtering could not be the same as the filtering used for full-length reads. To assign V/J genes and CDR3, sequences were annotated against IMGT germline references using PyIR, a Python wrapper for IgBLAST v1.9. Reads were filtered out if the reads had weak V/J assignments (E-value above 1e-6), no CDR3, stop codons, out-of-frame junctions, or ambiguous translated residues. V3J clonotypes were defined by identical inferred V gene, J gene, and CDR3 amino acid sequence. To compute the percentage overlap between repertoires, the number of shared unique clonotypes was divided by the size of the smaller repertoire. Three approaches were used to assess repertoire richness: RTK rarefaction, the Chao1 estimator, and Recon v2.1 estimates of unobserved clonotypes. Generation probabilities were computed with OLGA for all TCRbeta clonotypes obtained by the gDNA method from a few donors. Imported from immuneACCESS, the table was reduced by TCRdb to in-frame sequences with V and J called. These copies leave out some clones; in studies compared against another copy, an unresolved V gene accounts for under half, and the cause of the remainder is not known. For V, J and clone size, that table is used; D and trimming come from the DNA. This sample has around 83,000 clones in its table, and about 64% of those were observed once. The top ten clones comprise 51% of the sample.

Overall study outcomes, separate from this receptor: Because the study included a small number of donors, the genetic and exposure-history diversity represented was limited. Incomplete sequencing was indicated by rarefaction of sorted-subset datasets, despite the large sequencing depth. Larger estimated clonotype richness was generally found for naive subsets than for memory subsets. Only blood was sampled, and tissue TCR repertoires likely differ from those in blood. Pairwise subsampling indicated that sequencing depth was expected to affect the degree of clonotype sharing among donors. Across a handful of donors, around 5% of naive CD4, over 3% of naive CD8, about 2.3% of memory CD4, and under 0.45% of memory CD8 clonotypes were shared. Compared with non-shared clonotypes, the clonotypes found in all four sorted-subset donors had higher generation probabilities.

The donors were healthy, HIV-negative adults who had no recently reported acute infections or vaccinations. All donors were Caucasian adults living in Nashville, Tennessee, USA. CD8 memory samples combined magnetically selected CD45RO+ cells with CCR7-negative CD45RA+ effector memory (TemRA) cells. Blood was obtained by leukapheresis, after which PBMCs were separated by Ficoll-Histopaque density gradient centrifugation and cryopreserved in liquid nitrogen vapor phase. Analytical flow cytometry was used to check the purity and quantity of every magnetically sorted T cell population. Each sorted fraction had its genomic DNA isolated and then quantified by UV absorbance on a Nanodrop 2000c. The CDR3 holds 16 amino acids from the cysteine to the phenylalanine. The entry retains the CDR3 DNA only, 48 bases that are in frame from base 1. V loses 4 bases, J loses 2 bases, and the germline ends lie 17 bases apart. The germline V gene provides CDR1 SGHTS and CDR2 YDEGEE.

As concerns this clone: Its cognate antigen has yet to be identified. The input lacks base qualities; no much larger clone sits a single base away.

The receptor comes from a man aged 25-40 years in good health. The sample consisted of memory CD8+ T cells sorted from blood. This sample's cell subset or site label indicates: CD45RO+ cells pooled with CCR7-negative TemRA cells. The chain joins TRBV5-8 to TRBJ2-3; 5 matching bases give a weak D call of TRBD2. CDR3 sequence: CASSEKRAAYTDTQYF. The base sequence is TGTGCCAGCAGCGAGAAGCGAGCGGCCTACACAGATACGCAGTATTTT. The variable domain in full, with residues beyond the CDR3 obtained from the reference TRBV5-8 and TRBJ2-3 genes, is EAGVTQSPTHLIKTRGQQATLRCSPISGHTSVYWYQQALGLGLQFLLWYDEGEERNRGNFPPRFSGRQFPNYSSELNVNALELEDSALYLCASSEKRAAYTDTQYFGPGTRLTVL.